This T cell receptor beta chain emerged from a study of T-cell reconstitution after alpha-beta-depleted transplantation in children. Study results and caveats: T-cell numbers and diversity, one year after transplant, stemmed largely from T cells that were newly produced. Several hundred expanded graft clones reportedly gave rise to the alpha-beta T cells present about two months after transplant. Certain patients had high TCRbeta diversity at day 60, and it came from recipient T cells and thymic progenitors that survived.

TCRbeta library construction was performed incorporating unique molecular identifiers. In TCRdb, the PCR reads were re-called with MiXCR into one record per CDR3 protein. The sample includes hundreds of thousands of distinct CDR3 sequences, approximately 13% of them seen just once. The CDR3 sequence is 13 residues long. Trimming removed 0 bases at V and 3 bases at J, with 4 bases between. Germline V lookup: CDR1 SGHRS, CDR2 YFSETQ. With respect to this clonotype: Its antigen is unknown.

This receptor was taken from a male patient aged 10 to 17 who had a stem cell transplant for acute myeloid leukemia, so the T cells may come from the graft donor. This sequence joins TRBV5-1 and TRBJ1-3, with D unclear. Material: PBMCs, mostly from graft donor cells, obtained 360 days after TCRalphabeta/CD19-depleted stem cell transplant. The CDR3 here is CASSLGGGNTIYF. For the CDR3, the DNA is TGCGCCAGCAGCTTGGGTGGTGGAAACACCATATATTTT.